This T cell receptor beta chain was identified in a study of spatial heterogeneity in lung cancer. Notes on the study in general: In tumors, expanded intratumoral alpha and beta TCR counts tracked mutation counts.

Regarding time point: sample taken at primary tumor resection. Patients with untreated early-stage non-small cell lung cancer, numbering roughly 69, were the donors. This clonotype is medium-sized (0.01 to 0.1%). Its antigen is still unknown. V was clipped by 8 bases and J by 3 bases, with 10 bases between them. CDR1 is LGHDT and CDR2 is YNNKEL in the germline V gene (reference sequence). The CDR3 consists of 13 residues. TCRdb re-called the 5' RACE reads through MiXCR, storing one row per CDR3 protein. Seen here are 8,300 or so distinct CDR3 sequences, approximately 8.3% observed once, and the top ten hold more than 4%.

This chain joins TRBV3-1 and TRBJ2-2, with no clear D. The TCR originated in a male donor with early-stage non-small cell lung cancer. The sample was lung tumor tissue, taken at surgery. Here the CDR3 reads CASGWQDTGELFF. In nucleotides, the CDR3 is TGTGCCAGCGGGTGGCAGGACACCGGGGAGCTGTTTTTT.